This TCR beta chain emerged from a study of blood T cell repertoires in COVID-19 (dated by TCRdb to the early 2020s). Regarding the research as a whole: Samples from collaborators originated in the United States, Italy and Spain and spanned both the acute and convalescent phases of COVID-19. Nearly every sample came with metadata listing a de-identified subject ID, COVID-19 status, age in years and sex. The material from the prospective study consisted of cDNA or gDNA derived from T cells, B-cell-depleted T cells, or PBMCs. The samples were drawn from two sources: the first 160 participants of the ongoing ImmuneRACE study, and 950 to 1,500 subjects contributed by 6 global collaborators. Where HLA class I and class II types were available, the types were taken from metadata supplied by the sample provider, not from assay-based typing. A freely available public database, intended as a resource for researchers studying the immune response to SARS-CoV-2, is where the repertoires were released. Deeply sampled blood TCRbeta repertoires from subjects exposed to, actively infected with, or recovered from COVID-19 were included in the dataset. Broad study findings and their caveats: The amount of clinical and demographic metadata varied by source and participant and was provided uncurated.

Including the terminal cysteine and phenylalanine, the CDR3 comprises 14 residues. Here the CDR3 DNA is all that survives: 42 bases in frame from base 1. CDR1 and CDR2, per the germline V gene, are SGDLS and YYNGEE. V is shortened by 5 bases, J by 1 base, and the region joining them spans 12 bases. On this clone: The antigen it recognizes is unknown. One base away there is no much larger clone; base qualities are not given.

Enrolling through a virtual design, the prospective study's participants ranged in age from roughly 18 to 95 years and lived across approximately 25 United States geographic areas. In the prospective study, participants were assigned to cohorts based on the clinical history participants reported in a screening survey and a study questionnaire. Recovered participants in ImmuneRACE Cohort 3 were defined as having two consecutive negative NP/OP PCR tests, clearance from a healthcare professional, or resolution of symptoms. In the prospective study, whole blood, serum and a nasopharyngeal or oropharyngeal swab were collected from each participant by mobile phlebotomists. Additional blood draws and questionnaires over an approximately two-month period could optionally be provided by prospective study participants. Prospective study blood samples were shipped either frozen or at room temperature before DNA extraction.

TCRbeta CDR3 regions were amplified from genomic DNA using the immunoSEQ Assay, a bias-controlled multiplex PCR. On the authors' methods: The number of nucleated cells in each sample was estimated by amplification of reference gene primers within the assay. Sequence reads were collapsed and filtered to measure the absolute abundance of every unique TCRbeta CDR3 rearrangement. For each sample, productive Simpson clonality was calculated as the square root of Simpson's diversity index across productive rearrangements. TCRdb limited this immuneACCESS table to in-frame rearrangements with V and J called. A share of clones is missing; checked studies link under half to unresolved V genes, and the rest is unexplained. D and trimming come from the DNA, and the V and J calls and clone size come from that table. The sample table lists 150,000 to 250,000 clones, roughly 80% of them with a count of one. Of the sample, over 9.5% falls within the top ten clones.

The V gene is TRBV9 and the J gene is TRBJ1-1, and possibly TRBD1, on 6 matching bases. Material: PBMCs or T cells enriched from blood (not recorded which). This clonotype was obtained from a man aged 35 to 55 who had recovered from COVID-19. The CDR3 in this case is CASSITGRNTEAFF. In nucleotide form, the sequence is TGTGCCAGCAGTATCACAGGGAGGAACACTGAAGCTTTCTTT. Where the CDR3 stops, the reference TRBV9 and TRBJ1-1 genes take over; the full variable domain is DSGVTQTPKHLITATGQRVTLRCSPRSGDLSVYWYQQSLDQGLQFLIQYYNGEERAKGNILERFSAQQFPDLHSELNLSSLELGDSALYFCASSITGRNTEAFFGQGTRLTVV.